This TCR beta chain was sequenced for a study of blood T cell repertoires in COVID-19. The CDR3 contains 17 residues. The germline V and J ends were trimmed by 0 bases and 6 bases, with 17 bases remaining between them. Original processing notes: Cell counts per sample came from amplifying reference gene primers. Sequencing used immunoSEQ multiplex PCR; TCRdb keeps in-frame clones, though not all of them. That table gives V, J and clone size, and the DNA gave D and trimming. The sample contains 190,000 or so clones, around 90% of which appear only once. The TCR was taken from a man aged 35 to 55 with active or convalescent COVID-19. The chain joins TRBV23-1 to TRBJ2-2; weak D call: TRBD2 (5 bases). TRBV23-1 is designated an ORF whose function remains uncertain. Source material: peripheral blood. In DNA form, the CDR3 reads TGCGCCAGCAGTCAATCTGGGTCCGGGGTTAGTGCCGGGGAGCTGTTTTTT. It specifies CASSQSGSGVSAGELFF.